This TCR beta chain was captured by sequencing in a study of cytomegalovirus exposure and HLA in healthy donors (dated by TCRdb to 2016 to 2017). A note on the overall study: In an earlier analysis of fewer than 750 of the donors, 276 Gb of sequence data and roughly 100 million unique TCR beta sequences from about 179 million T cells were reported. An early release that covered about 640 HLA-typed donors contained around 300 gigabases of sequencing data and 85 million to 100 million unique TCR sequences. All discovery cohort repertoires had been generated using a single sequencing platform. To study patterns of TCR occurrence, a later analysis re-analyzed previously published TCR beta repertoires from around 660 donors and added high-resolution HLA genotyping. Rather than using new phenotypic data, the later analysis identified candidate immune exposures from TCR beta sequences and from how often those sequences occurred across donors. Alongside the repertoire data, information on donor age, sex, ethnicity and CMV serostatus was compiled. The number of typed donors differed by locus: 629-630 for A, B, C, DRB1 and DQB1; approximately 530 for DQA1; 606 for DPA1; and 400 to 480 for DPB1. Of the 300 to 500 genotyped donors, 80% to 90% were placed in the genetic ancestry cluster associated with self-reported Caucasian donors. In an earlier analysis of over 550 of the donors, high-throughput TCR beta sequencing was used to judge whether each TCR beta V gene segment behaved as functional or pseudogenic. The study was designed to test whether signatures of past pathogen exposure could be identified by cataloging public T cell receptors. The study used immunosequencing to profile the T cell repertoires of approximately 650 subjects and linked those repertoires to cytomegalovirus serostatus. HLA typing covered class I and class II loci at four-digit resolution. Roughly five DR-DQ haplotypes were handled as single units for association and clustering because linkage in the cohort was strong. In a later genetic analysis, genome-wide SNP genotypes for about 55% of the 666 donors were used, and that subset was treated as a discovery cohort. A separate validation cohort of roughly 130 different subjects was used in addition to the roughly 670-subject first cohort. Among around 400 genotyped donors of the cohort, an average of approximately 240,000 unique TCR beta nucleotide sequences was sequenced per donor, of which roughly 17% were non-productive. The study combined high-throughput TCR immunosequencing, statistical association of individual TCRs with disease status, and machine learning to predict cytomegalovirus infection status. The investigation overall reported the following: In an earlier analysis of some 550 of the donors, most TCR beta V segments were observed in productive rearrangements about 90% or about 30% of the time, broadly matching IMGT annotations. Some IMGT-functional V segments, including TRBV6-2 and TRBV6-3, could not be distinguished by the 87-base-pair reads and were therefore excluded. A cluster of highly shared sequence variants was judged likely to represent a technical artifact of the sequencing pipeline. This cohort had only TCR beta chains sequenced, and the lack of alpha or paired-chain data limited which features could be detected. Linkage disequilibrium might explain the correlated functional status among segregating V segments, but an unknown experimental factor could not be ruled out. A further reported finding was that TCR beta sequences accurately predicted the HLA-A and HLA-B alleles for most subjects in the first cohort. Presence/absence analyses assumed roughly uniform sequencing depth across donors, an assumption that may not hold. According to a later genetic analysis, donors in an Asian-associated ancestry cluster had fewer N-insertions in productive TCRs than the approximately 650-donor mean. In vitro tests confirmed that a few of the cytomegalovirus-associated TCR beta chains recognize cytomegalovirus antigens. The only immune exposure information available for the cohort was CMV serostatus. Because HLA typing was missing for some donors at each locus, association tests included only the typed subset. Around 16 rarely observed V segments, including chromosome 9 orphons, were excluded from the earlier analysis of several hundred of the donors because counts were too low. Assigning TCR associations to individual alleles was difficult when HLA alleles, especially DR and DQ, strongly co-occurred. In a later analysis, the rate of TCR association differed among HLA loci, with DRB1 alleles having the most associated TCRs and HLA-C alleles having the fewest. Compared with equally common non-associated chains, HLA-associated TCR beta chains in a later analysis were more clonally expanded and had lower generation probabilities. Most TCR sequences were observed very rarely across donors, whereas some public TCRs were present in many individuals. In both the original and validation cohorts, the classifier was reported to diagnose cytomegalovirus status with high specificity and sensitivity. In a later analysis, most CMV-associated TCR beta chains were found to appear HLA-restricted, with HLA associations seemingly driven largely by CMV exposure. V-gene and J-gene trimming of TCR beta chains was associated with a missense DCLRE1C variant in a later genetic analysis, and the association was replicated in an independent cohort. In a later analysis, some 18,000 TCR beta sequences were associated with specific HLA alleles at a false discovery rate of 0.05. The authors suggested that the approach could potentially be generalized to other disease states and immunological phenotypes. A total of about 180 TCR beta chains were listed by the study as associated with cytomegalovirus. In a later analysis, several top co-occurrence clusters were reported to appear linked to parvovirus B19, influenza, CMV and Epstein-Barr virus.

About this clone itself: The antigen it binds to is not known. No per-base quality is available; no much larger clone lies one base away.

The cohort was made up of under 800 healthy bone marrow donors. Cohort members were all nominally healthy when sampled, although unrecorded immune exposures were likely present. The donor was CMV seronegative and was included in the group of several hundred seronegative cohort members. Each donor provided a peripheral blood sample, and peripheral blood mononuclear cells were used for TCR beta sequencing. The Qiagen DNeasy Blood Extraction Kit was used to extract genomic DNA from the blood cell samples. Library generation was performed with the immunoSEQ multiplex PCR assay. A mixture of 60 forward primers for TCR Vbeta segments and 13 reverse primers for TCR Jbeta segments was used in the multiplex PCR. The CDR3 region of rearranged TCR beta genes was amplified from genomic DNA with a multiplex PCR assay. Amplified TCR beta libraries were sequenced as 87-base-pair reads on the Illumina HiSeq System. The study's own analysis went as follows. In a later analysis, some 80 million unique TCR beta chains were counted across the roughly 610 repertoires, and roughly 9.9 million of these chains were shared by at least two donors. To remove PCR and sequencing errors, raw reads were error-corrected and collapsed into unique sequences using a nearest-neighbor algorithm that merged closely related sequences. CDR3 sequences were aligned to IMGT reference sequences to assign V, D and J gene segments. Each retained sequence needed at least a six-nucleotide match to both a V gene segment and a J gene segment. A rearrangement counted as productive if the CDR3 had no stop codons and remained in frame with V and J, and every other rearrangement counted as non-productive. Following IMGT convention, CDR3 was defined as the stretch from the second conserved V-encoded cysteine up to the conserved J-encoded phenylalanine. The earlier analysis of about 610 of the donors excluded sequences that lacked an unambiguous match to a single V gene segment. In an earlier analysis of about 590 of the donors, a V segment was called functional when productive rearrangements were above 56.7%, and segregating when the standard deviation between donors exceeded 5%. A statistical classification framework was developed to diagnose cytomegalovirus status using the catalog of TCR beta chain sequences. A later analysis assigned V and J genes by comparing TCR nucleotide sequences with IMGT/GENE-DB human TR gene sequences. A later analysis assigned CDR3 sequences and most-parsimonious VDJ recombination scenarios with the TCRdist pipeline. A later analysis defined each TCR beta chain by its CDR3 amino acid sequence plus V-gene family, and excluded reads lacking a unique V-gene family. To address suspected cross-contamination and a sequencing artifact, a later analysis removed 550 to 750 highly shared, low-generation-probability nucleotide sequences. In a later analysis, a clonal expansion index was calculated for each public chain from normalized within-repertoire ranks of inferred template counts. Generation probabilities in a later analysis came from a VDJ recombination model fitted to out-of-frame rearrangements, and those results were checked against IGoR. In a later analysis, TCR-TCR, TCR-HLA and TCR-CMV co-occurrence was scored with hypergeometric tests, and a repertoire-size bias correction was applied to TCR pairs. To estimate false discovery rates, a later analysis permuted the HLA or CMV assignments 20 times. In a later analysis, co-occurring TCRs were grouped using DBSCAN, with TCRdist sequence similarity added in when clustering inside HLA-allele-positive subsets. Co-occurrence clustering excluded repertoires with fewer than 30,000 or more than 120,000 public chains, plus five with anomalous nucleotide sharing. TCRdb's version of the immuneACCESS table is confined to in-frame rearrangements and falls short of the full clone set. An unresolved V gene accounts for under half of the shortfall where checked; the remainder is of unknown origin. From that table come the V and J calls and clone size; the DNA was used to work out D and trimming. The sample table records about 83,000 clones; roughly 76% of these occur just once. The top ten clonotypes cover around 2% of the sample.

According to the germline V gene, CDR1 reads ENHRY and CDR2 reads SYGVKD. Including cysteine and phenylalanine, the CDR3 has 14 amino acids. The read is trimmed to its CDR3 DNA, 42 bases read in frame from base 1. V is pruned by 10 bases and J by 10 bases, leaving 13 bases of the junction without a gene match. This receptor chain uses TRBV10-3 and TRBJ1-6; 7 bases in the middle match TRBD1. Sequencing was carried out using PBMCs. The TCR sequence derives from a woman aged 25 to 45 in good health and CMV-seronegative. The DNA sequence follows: TGTGCCACCAGGGGGGGGTCGCTTGGGTCACCCCTCCACTTT. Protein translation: CATRGGSLGSPLHF.